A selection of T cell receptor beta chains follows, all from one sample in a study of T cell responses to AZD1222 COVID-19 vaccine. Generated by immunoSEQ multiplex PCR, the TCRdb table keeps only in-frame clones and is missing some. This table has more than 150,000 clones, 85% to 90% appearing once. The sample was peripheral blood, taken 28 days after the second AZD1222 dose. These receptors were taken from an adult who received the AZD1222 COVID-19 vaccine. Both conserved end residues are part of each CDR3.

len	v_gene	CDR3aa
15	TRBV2	CASSGQTGTQETQYF
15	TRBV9	CASSPLAGGTYEQYF
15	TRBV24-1	CATSPRLAITDTQYF
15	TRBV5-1	CASSEEDGSNEKLFF
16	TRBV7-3	CASSLYSGNPRETQYF
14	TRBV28	CASSFPTGTYEQYF
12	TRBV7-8	CASSQGLAGAFF
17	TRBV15	CATSRDPIGGRSHEQYF
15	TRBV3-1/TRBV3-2	CASSQGAGLADTQYF
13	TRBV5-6	CASSFSGGYEQYF
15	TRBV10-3	CAINPSRPSNYGYTF
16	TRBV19	CASSLRTGGTPYEQYF
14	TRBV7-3	CASSQGRGNSPLHF
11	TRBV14	CASSQTYEQYF
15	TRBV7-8	CASSLGPGPSYEQYF
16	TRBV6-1	CASSDDRAVGNQPQHF
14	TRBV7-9	CASSLARPNNEQFF
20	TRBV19	CASSRLPGQGTASGANVLTF
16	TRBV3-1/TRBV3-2	CASSQAPRSGNSPLHF
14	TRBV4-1	CASSQVAGVGEQYF
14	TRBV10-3	CAISEGGQSQPQHF
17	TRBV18	CASSLETSDRGLYEQYF
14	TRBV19	CASSITAENTEAFF
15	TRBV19	CASSLSGVANYGYTF
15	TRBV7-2	CASSFGNSGPDTQYF
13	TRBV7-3	CASSPRAGGEQYF
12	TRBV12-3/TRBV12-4	CASSTPRSGYTF
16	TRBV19	CASSRLPGQGSNEQFF